The sequence of this T cell receptor beta chain was determined in a study of regulatory dendritic cells for organ transplantation. The CDR3 contains 13 residues. V trimming: 0 bases; J trimming: 11 bases; junction bases outside the gene matches: 6. The V gene's germline CDR1 is LGHNA and CDR2 YNFKEQ. Libraries were prepared by immunoSEQ multiplex PCR; TCRdb keeps only in-frame clonotypes and omits some of them. The table includes 21,000 or so clones, about 70% detected once. This receptor was obtained from a human donor in good health. The J gene is TRBJ1-1, the V gene TRBV4-2; 7 nucleotides align to TRBD1. The sample comprised memory CD4+ T cells from blood. The subset was: CD45RO+ memory T cells. The CDR3 DNA follows: TGTGCCAGCAGCCAAGAAGACAGGGCGCTTGCTTTCTTT. As protein: CASSQEDRALAFF.